The rows below give T cell receptor beta chains drawn from one sample of a study of T cell responses to AZD1222 COVID-19 vaccine. Generated by immunoSEQ multiplex PCR, the TCRdb table keeps only in-frame clones and is missing some. The sample holds about 140,000 clones, roughly 93% seen once. Here the sequenced sample was peripheral blood, taken after recovery from COVID-19. These receptors were taken from an adult who had recovered from COVID-19. The CDR3 runs from the conserved cysteine through the conserved F or W. D genes are given only for firm matches. Clone size appears in some rows only: once, few, many, or a class for an expanded clone.

>TRBV28|once|TRBJ2-1|-
CASTRVAVVEGEQFF
TGTGCCAGCACCCGTGTGGCGGTGGTTGAGGGTGAGCAGTTCTTC
>TRBV2|-|TRBJ2-7|TRBD2
CASIWSSGALSSYEQYF
TGTGCCAGCATTTGGTCTAGCGGAGCTCTAAGCTCCTACGAGCAGTACTTC
>TRBV5-8|-|TRBJ2-3|-
CASSFSGLTDTQYF
TGTGCCAGCAGCTTTAGCGGCCTCACAGATACGCAGTATTTT
>TRBV18|-|TRBJ1-4|-
CASSPERRANEKLFF
TGTGCCAGCTCTCCTGAAAGGCGGGCTAATGAAAAACTGTTTTTT
>TRBV28|-|TRBJ2-7|-
CASRGVSSYEQYF
TGTGCCAGCAGGGGAGTTAGCAGCTACGAGCAGTACTTC
>TRBV3-1/TRBV3-2|once|TRBJ2-1|-
CASSQGLNNEQFF
TGTGCCAGCAGCCAAGGTCTAAACAATGAGCAGTTCTTC
>TRBV9|few|TRBJ2-7|-
CASSVRPDLLYEQYF
TGTGCCAGCAGCGTTCGTCCGGACCTCCTTTACGAGCAGTACTTC
>TRBV21-1|-|TRBJ1-6|-
CASSNHYRQGVNSPLHF
TGTGCCAGCAGCAACCACTACCGTCAGGGTGTTAATTCACCCCTCCACTTT
>TRBV7-6|-|TRBJ1-1|TRBD1
CASSMIRQGENTEAFF
TGTGCCAGCAGCATGATCCGACAGGGGGAGAACACTGAAGCTTTCTTT
>TRBV5-5|-|TRBJ1-5|-
CASSLEVNQPQHF
TGTGCCAGCAGCTTGGAGGTCAATCAGCCCCAGCATTTT
>TRBV20-1|-|TRBJ1-6|TRBD1
CSASPGGLYNSPLHF
TGCAGTGCTAGTCCAGGGGGCCTTTATAATTCACCCCTCCACTTT
>TRBV5-8|-|TRBJ1-1|-
CASSFLGRDTEAFF
TGTGCCAGCAGCTTCTTGGGTCGTGACACTGAAGCTTTCTTT
>TRBV11-2|-|TRBJ2-1|-
CASSSTSRSSYNEQFF
TGTGCCAGCAGCAGTACTAGCCGAAGCTCCTACAATGAGCAGTTCTTC
>TRBV6-1|-|TRBJ2-7|TRBD1
CASSEFSRTGNTYEQYF
TGTGCCAGCAGTGAATTTAGTCGGACAGGGAACACCTACGAGCAGTACTTC
>TRBV5-4|-|TRBJ2-1|-
CTSAVAGRHNEQFF
TGTACCAGCGCTGTCGCGGGACGGCACAATGAGCAGTTCTTC
>TRBV18|-|TRBJ2-7|-
CASSPLPSYEQYF
TGTGCCAGCTCACCGCTACCGTCCTACGAGCAGTACTTC
>TRBV7-9|-|TRBJ1-2|-
CASSLALMRGYTF
TGTGCCAGCAGCTTAGCGCTAATGCGCGGCTACACCTTC
>TRBV9|-|TRBJ2-7|TRBD2
CASSVGREARGEQYF
TGTGCCAGCAGCGTTGGGCGGGAGGCCCGGGGCGAGCAGTACTTC
>TRBV4-1|-|TRBJ1-6|-
CASSQERRLYNSPLHF
TGCGCCAGCAGCCAAGAAAGAAGATTGTATAATTCACCCCTCCACTTT
>TRBV18|-|TRBJ1-1|TRBD1
CASSRTGGDTEAFF
TGTGCCAGCTCACGGACAGGGGGTGACACTGAAGCTTTCTTT
>TRBV14|once|TRBJ1-1|-
CASSLLIGLTEAFF
TGTGCCAGCAGCCTTTTAATAGGCCTGACTGAAGCTTTCTTT
>TRBV24-1|-|TRBJ2-3|-
CATSPGRIFTDTQYF
TGTGCCACCAGCCCGGGACGGATTTTCACAGATACGCAGTATTTT
>TRBV18|-|TRBJ2-7|-
CASSPLSPGLHYEQYF
TGTGCCAGCTCACCACTGTCTCCCGGACTCCACTACGAGCAGTACTTC
>TRBV28|-|TRBJ2-2|-
CASSPQVRAGNRGPGELFF
TGTGCCAGCAGTCCCCAGGTCAGGGCGGGAAACCGGGGCCCCGGGGAGCTGTTTTTT
>TRBV9|-|TRBJ2-1|-
CASSVSGRSAEQFF
TGTGCCAGCAGCGTCTCCGGGAGATCCGCTGAGCAGTTCTTC
>TRBV7-2|-|TRBJ1-2|TRBD1
CASSLRDRDGYTF
TGTGCCAGCAGCCTCCGGGACAGGGATGGCTACACCTTC
>TRBV4-1|-|TRBJ1-1|TRBD1
CASSQVGPGTGGLNTEAFF
TGCGCCAGCAGCCAAGTGGGGCCAGGGACAGGGGGATTGAACACTGAAGCTTTCTTT
>TRBV9|-|TRBJ2-7|TRBD1
CASSPRTGTHEQYF
TGTGCCAGCAGCCCCCGGACAGGAACTCACGAGCAGTACTTC
>TRBV6-5|once|TRBJ2-7|-
CASSYARRDEQYF
TGTGCCAGCAGTTACGCCCGGAGGGACGAGCAGTACTTC
>TRBV5-1|-|TRBJ1-4|TRBD1
CASSFQGGDEKLFF
TGCGCCAGCAGCTTCCAGGGGGGGGATGAAAAACTGTTTTTT
>TRBV7-9|-|TRBJ2-7|TRBD2
CASSPSGLAGYEQYF
TGTGCCAGCAGCCCATCGGGACTAGCGGGCTACGAGCAGTACTTC
>TRBV18|once|TRBJ2-7|TRBD1
CASSSKQGSYEQYF
TGTGCCAGCTCATCCAAACAGGGGTCCTACGAGCAGTACTTC
>TRBV2|-|TRBJ1-4|TRBD1
CASSDVRQGHEKLFF
TGTGCCAGCAGTGACGTGAGACAGGGTCATGAAAAACTGTTTTTT
>TRBV29-1|-|TRBJ2-1|-
CSVRDGRSSYNEQFF
TGCAGCGTTCGGGACGGAAGGAGCTCCTACAATGAGCAGTTCTTC
>TRBV19|-|TRBJ2-7|-
CASSMGGQDSYEQYF
TGTGCCAGTAGTATGGGAGGACAGGACTCCTACGAGCAGTACTTC
>TRBV18|-|TRBJ2-1|TRBD1
CASSRRTGAYNEQFF
TGTGCCAGCTCACGAAGGACAGGGGCCTACAATGAGCAGTTCTTC